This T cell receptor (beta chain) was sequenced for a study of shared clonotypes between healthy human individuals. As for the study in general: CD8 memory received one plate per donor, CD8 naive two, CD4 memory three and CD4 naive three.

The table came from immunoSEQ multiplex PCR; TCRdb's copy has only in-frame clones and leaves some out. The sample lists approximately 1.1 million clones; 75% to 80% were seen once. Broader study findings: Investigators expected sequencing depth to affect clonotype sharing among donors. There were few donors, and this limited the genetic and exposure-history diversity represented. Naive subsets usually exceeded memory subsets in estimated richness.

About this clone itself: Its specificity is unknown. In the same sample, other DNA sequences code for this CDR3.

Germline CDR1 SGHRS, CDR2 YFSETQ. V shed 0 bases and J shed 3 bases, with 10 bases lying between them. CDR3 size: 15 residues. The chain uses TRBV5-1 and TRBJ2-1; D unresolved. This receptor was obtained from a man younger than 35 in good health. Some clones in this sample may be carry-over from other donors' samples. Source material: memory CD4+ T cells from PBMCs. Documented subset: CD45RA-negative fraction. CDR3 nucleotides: TGCGCCAGCAGCTTGGACCCCGGCAGCTACAATGAGCAGTTCTTC. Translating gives CASSLDPGSYNEQFF.